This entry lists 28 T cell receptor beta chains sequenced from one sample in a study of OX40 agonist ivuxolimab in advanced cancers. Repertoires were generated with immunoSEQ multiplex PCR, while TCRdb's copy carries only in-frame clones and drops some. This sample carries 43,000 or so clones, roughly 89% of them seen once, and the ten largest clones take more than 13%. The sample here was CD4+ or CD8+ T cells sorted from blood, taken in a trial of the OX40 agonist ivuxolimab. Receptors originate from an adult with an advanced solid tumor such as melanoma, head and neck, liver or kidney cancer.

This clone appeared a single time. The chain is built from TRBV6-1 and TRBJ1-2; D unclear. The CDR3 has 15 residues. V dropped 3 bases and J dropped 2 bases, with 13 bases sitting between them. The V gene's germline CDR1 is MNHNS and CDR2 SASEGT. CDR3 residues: CASSDLVHSNYGYTF. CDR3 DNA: TGTGCCAGCAGTGATTTGGTCCACTCGAACTATGGCTACACCTTC.

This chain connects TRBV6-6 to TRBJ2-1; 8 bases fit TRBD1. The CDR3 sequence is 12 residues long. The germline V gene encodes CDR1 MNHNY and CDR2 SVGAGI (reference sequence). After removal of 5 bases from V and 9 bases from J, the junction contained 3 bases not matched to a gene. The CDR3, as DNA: TGTGCCAGCAGTCGAACAGGGGGTGAGCAGTTCTTC. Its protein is CASSRTGGEQFF.

This chain's CDR3 is CASRRYRGVEKLFF. CDR3 bases: TGTGCCAGCAGGAGATACAGGGGAGTGGAAAAACTGTTTTTT. The chain uses TRBV5-6 and TRBJ1-4, with TRBD1 identical over 7 bases. The germline gives CDR1 SGHDT, CDR2 YYEEEE. V was pared by 5 bases and J by 8 bases, with 9 bases of the junction left unmatched. The CDR3 has 14 residues.

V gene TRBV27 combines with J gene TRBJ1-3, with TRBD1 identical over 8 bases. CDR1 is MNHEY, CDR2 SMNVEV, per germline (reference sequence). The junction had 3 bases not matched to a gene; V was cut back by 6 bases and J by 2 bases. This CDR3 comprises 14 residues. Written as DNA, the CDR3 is TGTGCCAGCAGCTCGACAGGGGCTGGAAACACCATATATTTT. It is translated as CASSSTGAGNTIYF.

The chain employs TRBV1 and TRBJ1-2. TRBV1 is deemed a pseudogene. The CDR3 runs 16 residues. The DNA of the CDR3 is TGCACCAGCAGGCTATCTTGTTTGTGCGAGACCTATGGCTACACCTTC. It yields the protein CTSRLSCLCETYGYTF.

For the CDR3, the DNA is TGTGCCAGCTCCCCCAGGGAGGGGGGCAATGAGCAGTTCTTC. This codes for CASSPREGGNEQFF. This chain joins TRBV18 and TRBJ2-1, with a tentative D call TRBD2 (7 bases). From germline, CDR1 is KGHSH and CDR2 LQKENI. V was trimmed by 6 bases and J by 6 bases, leaving 15 bases between them. CDR3 size: 14 residues.

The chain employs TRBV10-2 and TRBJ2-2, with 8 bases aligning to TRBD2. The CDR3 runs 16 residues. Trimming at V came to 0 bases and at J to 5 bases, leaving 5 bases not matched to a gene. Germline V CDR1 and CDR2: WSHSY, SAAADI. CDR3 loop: CASSESPAGDTGELFF. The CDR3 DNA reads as TGCGCCAGCAGTGAGTCGCCAGCGGGAGATACCGGGGAGCTGTTTTTT.

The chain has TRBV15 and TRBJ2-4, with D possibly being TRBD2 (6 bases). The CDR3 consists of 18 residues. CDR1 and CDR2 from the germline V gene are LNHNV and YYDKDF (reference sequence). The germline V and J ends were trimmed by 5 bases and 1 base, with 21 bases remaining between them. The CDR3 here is CATSGMLQGRWAKNIQYF. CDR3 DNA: TGTGCCACCAGCGGTATGCTACAAGGGAGGTGGGCCAAAAACATTCAGTACTTC. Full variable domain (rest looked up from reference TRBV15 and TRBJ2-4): DAMVIQNPRYQVTQFGKPVTLSCSQTLNHNVMYWYQQKSSQAPKLLFHYYDKDFNNEADTPDNFQSRRPNTSFCFLDIRSPGLGDTAMYLCATSGMLQGRWAKNIQYFGAGTRLSVL.

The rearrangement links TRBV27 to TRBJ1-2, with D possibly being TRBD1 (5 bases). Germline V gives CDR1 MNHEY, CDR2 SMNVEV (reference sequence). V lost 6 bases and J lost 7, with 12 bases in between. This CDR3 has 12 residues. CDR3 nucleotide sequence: TGTGCCAGCAGCCAACGGGGGGGTGGCTACACCTTC. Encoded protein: CASSQRGGGYTF.

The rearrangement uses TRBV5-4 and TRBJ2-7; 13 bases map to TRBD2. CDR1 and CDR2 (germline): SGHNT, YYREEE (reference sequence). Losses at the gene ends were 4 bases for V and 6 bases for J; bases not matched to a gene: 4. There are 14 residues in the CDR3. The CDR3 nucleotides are TGTGCCAGCAGCCAAGGACTAGCGGGAGCCGAGCAGTACTTC. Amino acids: CASSQGLAGAEQYF.

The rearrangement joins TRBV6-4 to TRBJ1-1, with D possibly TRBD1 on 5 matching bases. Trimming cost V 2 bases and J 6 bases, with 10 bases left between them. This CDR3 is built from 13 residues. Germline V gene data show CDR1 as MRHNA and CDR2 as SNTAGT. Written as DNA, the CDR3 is TGTGCCAGCAGTGACCGACGGGGGTCTGAAGCTTTCTTT. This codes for CASSDRRGSEAFF.

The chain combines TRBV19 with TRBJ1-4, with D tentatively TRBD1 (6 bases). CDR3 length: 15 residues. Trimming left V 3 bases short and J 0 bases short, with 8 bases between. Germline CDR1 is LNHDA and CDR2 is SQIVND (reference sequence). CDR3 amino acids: CASSIRGATNEKLFF. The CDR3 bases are TGTGCCAGTAGTATCAGGGGTGCAACTAATGAAAAACTGTTTTTT.

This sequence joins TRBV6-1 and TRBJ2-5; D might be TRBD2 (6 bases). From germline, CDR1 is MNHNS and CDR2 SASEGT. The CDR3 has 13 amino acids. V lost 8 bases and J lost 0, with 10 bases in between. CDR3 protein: CASESGYQETQYF. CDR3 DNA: TGTGCCAGCGAGAGCGGGTACCAAGAGACCCAGTACTTC.

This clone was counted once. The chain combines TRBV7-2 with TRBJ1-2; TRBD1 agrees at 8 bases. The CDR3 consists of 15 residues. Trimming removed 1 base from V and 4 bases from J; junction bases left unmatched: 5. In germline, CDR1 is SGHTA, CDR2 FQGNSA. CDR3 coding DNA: TGTGCCAGCAGCTTAGGGACAGGGTCTGGCTATGGCTACACCTTC. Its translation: CASSLGTGSGYGYTF.

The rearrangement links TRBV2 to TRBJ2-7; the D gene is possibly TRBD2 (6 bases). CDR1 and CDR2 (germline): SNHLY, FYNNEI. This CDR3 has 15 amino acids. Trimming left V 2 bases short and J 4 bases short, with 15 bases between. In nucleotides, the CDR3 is TGTGCCAGCAGTGAACGTGGACTAACGATGTACGAGCAGTACTTC. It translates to CASSERGLTMYEQYF.

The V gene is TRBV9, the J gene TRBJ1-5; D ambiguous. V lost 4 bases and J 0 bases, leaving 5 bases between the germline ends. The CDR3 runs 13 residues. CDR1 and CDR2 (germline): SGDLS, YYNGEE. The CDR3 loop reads CASSPHSNQPQHF. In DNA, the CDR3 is TGTGCCAGCAGCCCCCATAGCAATCAGCCCCAGCATTTT.

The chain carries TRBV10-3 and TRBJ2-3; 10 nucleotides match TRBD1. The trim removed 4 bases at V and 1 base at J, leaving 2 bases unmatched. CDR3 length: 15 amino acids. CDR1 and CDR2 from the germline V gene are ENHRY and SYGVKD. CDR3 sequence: CAISGGTGGTDTQYF. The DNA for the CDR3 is TGTGCCATCAGTGGAGGGACAGGGGGCACAGATACGCAGTATTTT.

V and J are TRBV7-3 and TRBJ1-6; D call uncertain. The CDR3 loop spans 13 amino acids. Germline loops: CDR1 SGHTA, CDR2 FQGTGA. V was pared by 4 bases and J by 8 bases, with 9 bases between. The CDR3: CASSSTSDSPLHF. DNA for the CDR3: TGTGCCAGCAGCTCAACGTCGGATTCACCCCTCCACTTT. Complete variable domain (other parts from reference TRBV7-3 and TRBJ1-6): GAGVSQTPSNKVTEKGKYVELRCDPISGHTALYWYRQSLGQGPEFLIYFQGTGAADDSGLPNDRFFAVRPEGSVSTLKIQRTERGDSAVYLCASSSTSDSPLHFGNGTRLTVT.

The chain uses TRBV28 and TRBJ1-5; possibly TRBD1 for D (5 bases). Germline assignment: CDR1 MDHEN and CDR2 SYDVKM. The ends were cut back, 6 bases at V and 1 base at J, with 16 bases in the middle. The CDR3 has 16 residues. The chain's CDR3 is CASRPMPRDSNQPQHF. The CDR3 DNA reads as TGTGCCAGCAGACCGATGCCCCGGGACAGCAATCAGCCCCAGCATTTT. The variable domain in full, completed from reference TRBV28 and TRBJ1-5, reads DVKVTQSSRYLVKRTGEKVFLECVQDMDHENMFWYRQDPGLGLRLIYFSYDVKMKEKGDIPEGYSVSREKKERFSLILESASTNQTSMYLCASRPMPRDSNQPQHFGDGTRLSIL.

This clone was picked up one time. CDR3 amino acids: CASSPLTGLTDTQYF. The CDR3 DNA sequence: TGTGCCAGCTCACCTCTGACAGGGCTCACAGATACGCAGTATTTT. The chain couples TRBV18 to TRBJ2-3; 7 bases align to TRBD1. The germline V gene encodes CDR1 KGHSH and CDR2 LQKENI. With 3 bases clipped from V and 2 bases from J, the junction kept 5 bases outside the gene matches. The CDR3 is 15 amino acids.

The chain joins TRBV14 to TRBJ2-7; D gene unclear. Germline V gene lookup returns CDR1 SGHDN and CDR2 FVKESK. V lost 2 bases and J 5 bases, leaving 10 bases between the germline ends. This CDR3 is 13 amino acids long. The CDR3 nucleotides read TGTGCCAGCAGCCAATACTTGATCGACGAGCAGTACTTC. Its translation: CASSQYLIDEQYF.

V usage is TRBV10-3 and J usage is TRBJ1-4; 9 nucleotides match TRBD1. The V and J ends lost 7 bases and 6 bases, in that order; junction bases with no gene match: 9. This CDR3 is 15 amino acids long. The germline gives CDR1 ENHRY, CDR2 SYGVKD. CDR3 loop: CAIKQGAGGDEKLFF. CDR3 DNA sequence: TGTGCCATCAAACAGGGGGCCGGGGGTGATGAAAAACTGTTTTTT.

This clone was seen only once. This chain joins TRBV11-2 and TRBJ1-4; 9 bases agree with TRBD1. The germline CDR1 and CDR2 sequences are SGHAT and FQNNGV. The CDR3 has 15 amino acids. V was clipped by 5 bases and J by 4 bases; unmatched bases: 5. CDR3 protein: CASSPRTGVNEKLFF. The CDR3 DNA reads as TGTGCCAGCAGCCCCAGGACAGGGGTTAATGAAAAACTGTTTTTT.

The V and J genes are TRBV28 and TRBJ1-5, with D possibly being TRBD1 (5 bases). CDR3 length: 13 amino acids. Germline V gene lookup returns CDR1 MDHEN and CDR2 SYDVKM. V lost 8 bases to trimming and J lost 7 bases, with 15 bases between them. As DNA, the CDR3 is TGTGCCAGCGGGGGAGGTCTTGGACAGCCCCAGCATTTT. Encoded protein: CASGGGLGQPQHF.

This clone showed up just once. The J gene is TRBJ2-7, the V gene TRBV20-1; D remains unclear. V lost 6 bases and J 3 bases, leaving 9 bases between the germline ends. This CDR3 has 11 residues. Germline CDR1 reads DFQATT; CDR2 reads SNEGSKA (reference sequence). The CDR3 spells CSAVLDYEQYF. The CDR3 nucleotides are TGCAGTGCAGTGCTTGACTACGAGCAGTACTTC.

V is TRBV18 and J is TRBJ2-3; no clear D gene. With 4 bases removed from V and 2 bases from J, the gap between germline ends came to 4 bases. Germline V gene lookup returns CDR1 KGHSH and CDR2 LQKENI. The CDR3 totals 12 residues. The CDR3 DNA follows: TGTGCCAGCTCACAATACACAGATACGCAGTATTTT. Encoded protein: CASSQYTDTQYF.

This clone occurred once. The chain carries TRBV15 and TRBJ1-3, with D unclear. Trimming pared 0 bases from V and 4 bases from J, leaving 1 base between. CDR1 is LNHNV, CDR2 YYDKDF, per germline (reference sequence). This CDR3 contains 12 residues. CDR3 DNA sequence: TGTGCCACCAGCAGAGAAGGAAACACCATATATTTT. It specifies CATSREGNTIYF. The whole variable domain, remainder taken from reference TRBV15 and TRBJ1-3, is DAMVIQNPRYQVTQFGKPVTLSCSQTLNHNVMYWYQQKSSQAPKLLFHYYDKDFNNEADTPDNFQSRRPNTSFCFLDIRSPGLGDTAMYLCATSREGNTIYFGEGSWLTVV.

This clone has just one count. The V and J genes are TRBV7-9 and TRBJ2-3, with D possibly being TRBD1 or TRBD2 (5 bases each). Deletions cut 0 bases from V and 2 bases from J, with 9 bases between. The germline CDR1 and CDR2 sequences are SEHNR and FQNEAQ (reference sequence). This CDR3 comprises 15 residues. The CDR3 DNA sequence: TGTGCCAGCAGCTTAGCGGGACGCGACACAGATACGCAGTATTTT. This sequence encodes CASSLAGRDTDTQYF.